Below, one TCR beta chain is given with its context. The data were taken from a study of blood T cell repertoires in COVID-19. Study details: COVID-19 samples from acute and convalescent phases originated in the United States, Italy and Spain.

This CDR3 region has 19 residues. The trim removed 4 bases at V and 2 bases at J, leaving 14 bases unmatched. CDR1 and CDR2 from the germline V gene are SGHVS and FNYEAQ. Repertoires were generated with immunoSEQ multiplex PCR, while TCRdb's copy carries only in-frame clones and drops some. Here the sample spans a few hundred thousand clones, 70% to 85% being singletons. The genes are TRBV7-6 and TRBJ2-7, with TRBD2 matching over 13 bases. The receptor's source is a woman in her sixties or seventies who had recovered from COVID-19. The sequencing sample was made of PBMCs or T cells enriched from blood (not recorded which). The DNA for the CDR3 is TGTGCCAGCAGCTCAGGACTAGCGGGAGATTTTAGGGAACCCTACGAGCAGTACTTC. Protein product: CASSSGLAGDFREPYEQYF.